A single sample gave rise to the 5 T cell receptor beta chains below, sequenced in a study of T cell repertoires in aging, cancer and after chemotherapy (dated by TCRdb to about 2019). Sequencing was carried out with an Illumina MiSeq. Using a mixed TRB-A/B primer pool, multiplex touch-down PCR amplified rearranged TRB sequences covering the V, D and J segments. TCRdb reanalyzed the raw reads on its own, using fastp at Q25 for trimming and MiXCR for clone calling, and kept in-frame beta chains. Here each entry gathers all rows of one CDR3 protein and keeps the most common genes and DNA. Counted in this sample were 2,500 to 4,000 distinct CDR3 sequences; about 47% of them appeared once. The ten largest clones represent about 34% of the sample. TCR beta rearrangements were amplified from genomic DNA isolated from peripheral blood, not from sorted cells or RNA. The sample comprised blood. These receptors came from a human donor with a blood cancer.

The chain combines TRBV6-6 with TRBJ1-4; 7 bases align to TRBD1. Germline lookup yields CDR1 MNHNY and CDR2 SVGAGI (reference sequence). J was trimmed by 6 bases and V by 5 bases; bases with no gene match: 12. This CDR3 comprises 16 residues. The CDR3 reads CASSARMTGPDEKLFF. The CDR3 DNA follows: TGTGCCAGCAGTGCACGAATGACAGGGCCGGATGAAAAACTGTTTTTT.

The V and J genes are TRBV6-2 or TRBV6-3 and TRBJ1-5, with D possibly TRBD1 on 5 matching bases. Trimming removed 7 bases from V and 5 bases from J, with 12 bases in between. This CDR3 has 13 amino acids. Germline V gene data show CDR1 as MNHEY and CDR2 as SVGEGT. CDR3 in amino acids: CASNYRSDQPQHF. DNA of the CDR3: TGTGCCAGCAACTACAGGTCCGATCAGCCCCAGCATTTT.

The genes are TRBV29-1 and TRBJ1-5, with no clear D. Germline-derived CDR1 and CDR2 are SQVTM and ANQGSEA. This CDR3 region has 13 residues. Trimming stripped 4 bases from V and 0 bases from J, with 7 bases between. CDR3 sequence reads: CSVGMGSNQPQHF. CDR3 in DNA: TGCAGCGTTGGAATGGGTAGCAATCAGCCCCAGCATTTT.

The DNA of the CDR3 is TGTGCCAGCAGTCGACAGGGGAGTTACAATGAGCAGTTCTTC. It codes for CASSRQGSYNEQFF. The gene calls are TRBV27 and TRBJ2-1; TRBD1 matches at 8 bases. Germline V gene sequence: CDR1 MNHEY, CDR2 SMNVEV (reference sequence). V lost 5 bases and J lost 4; bases outside the gene matches: 4. The CDR3 runs 14 residues.

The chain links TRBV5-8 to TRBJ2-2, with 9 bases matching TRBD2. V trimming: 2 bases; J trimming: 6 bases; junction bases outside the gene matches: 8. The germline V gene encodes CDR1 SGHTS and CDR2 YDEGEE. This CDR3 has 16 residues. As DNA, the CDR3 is TGTGCCAGCAGCTTAAGGGCGGGAGGGCCCGCCGGGGAGCTGTTTTTT. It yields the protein CASSLRAGGPAGELFF.